A selection of T cell receptor beta chains follows, all from one sample in a study of shared clonotypes between healthy human individuals. Libraries were prepared by immunoSEQ multiplex PCR; TCRdb keeps only in-frame clonotypes and omits some of them. Found here are fewer than 3 million clones, around 93% of them singletons; the top ten hold about 0.36%. The sequenced sample consisted of naive CD4+ T cells from PBMCs. These receptors came from a man younger than 30 in good health. Some clones in this sample may be carry-over from other donors' samples. Both conserved end residues are part of each CDR3. The order of the fields is CDR3 protein, CDR3 DNA, D gene, J gene, V gene, clone size. D genes are given only for firm matches. The size field is filled for only some rows; it gives once, few, many or a size class.

CDR3: CASSLGGKSYNEQFF
DNA: TGCGCCAGCAGCTTGGGCGGGAAATCCTACAATGAGCAGTTCTTC
D: .
J: TRBJ2-1
V: TRBV5-1
size: .

CDR3: CASSFRPWGNEQYF
DNA: TGCGCCAGCAGCTTTCGTCCCTGGGGGAACGAGCAGTACTTC
D: .
J: TRBJ2-7
V: TRBV5-1
size: .

CDR3: CASRQGAGVYSPLHF
DNA: TGTGCCAGCAGACAGGGGGCCGGAGTTTATTCACCCCTCCACTTT
D: TRBD1
J: TRBJ1-6
V: TRBV6-5
size: .

CDR3: CASLSDRPTGELFF
DNA: TGTGCCAGCCTTTCGGACAGGCCCACCGGGGAGCTGTTTTTT
D: TRBD1
J: TRBJ2-2
V: TRBV28
size: .

CDR3: CASSSLQGNTEAFF
DNA: TGTGCCAGCAGTTCGTTACAGGGGAACACTGAAGCTTTCTTT
D: .
J: TRBJ1-1
V: TRBV2
size: .

CDR3: CASSGPSGRVSYNEQFF
DNA: TGTGCCAGCAGCGGACCTAGCGGGAGGGTTTCCTACAATGAGCAGTTCTTC
D: TRBD2
J: TRBJ2-1
V: TRBV7-2
size: .

CDR3: CASSPNPRTGGPHNEQFF
DNA: TGTGCCAGCAGCCCAAACCCTCGAACGGGAGGGCCCCACAATGAGCAGTTCTTC
D: TRBD2
J: TRBJ2-1
V: TRBV13
size: .

CDR3: CASSLGGLLAMNTGELFF
DNA: TGTGCCAGCAGCCTTGGAGGGCTTCTAGCTATGAACACCGGGGAGCTGTTTTTT
D: .
J: TRBJ2-2
V: TRBV5-6
size: .

CDR3: CASSTGRRSEQYF
DNA: TGTGCCAGCAGTACCGGCCGTCGGAGCGAGCAGTACTTC
D: .
J: TRBJ2-7
V: TRBV28
size: once

CDR3: CASSPYAQGIRSGYTF
DNA: TGTGCCAGCTCACCCTACGCCCAGGGGATCCGAAGTGGCTACACCTTC
D: .
J: TRBJ1-2
V: TRBV18
size: .

CDR3: CASSLEGYQPQHF
DNA: TGTGCCAGCAGCTTAGAGGGATATCAGCCCCAGCATTTT
D: .
J: TRBJ1-5
V: TRBV7-2
size: .

CDR3: CASSKTSPDTQYF
DNA: TGTGCCAGCTCAAAGACTTCTCCAGATACGCAGTATTTT
D: .
J: TRBJ2-3
V: TRBV18
size: .

CDR3: CASRRERFANTGELFF
DNA: TGTGCCAGCAGGAGGGAGAGGTTCGCGAACACCGGGGAGCTGTTTTTT
D: .
J: TRBJ2-2
V: TRBV28
size: .

CDR3: CASRRDRVSTQPQHF
DNA: TGTGCCAGCAGACGGGACAGGGTGAGCACTCAGCCCCAGCATTTT
D: TRBD1
J: TRBJ1-5
V: TRBV28
size: .

CDR3: CASKTGGLYEQYF
DNA: TGTGCCAGCAAAACGGGAGGGCTCTACGAGCAGTACTTC
D: TRBD2
J: TRBJ2-7
V: TRBV5-4
size: .

CDR3: CASSRYDSQETQYF
DNA: TGTGCCAGCAGCCGATACGACAGCCAAGAGACCCAGTACTTC
D: .
J: TRBJ2-5
V: TRBV7-9
size: .

CDR3: CASSYQTSGGDEQFF
DNA: TGTGCCAGCAGTTACCAAACTAGTGGCGGAGATGAGCAGTTCTTC
D: .
J: TRBJ2-1
V: TRBV6-7
size: once

CDR3: CASSYRTGEGYTF
DNA: TGTGCCAGTAGTTACCGGACAGGGGAAGGCTACACCTTC
D: TRBD1
J: TRBJ1-2
V: TRBV19
size: .

CDR3: CAYKGEGLVSNEKLFF
DNA: TGTGCCTACAAAGGTGAGGGGTTGGTGTCTAATGAAAAACTGTTTTTT
D: .
J: TRBJ1-4
V: TRBV27
size: .

CDR3: CASSSLRTGVYEQYF
DNA: TGTGCCAGCAGTTCTCTTCGGACAGGAGTCTACGAGCAGTACTTC
D: TRBD1
J: TRBJ2-7
V: TRBV28
size: .

CDR3: CASSFGLAGGSYNEQFF
DNA: TGCGCCAGCAGCTTCGGACTAGCGGGAGGATCATACAATGAGCAGTTCTTC
D: TRBD2
J: TRBJ2-1
V: TRBV5-1
size: .

CDR3: CASSLPRQGTNGYTF
DNA: TGTGCCAGCAGTCTCCCTCGACAGGGCACAAATGGCTACACCTTC
D: TRBD1
J: TRBJ1-2
V: TRBV28
size: once

CDR3: CASSYSRARGFYEQYF
DNA: TGTGCCAGCAGCTACAGCCGGGCCCGGGGGTTCTACGAGCAGTACTTC
D: .
J: TRBJ2-7
V: TRBV7-9
size: once

CDR3: CASSVGTSGGYEQYF
DNA: TGCGCCAGCAGCGTCGGGACTAGCGGGGGCTACGAGCAGTACTTC
D: TRBD2
J: TRBJ2-7
V: TRBV5-1
size: .

CDR3: CASSLAGSYYGYTF
DNA: TGTGCCAGCAGCTTGGCGGGGAGCTACTATGGCTACACCTTC
D: .
J: TRBJ1-2
V: TRBV5-4
size: .

CDR3: CASSLAGSSYNEQFF
DNA: TGTGCCAGCAGCTTAGCGGGGAGCTCCTACAATGAGCAGTTCTTC
D: TRBD2
J: TRBJ2-1
V: TRBV5-4
size: .

CDR3: CASSPVGGQGEGETQYF
DNA: TGTGCCAGCTCACCTGTCGGCGGACAGGGGGAAGGAGAGACCCAGTACTTC
D: TRBD1
J: TRBJ2-5
V: TRBV18
size: .

CDR3: CASSSTGFVDTEAFF
DNA: TGTGCCAGCAGCTCAACAGGGTTTGTCGACACTGAAGCTTTCTTT
D: .
J: TRBJ1-1
V: TRBV6-5
size: .

CDR3: CASSAYNTGELFF
DNA: TGTGCCAGCAGCGCCTATAACACCGGGGAGCTGTTTTTT
D: .
J: TRBJ2-2
V: TRBV7-3
size: .

CDR3: CASSTGQGSRGGDTQYF
DNA: TGTGCCAGCAGCACGGGACAGGGGTCGAGAGGGGGGGATACGCAGTATTTT
D: TRBD1
J: TRBJ2-3
V: TRBV28
size: .

CDR3: CSVATPGEKLFF
DNA: TGCAGCGTAGCCACCCCAGGGGAAAAACTGTTTTTT
D: .
J: TRBJ1-4
V: TRBV29-1
size: once

CDR3: CASSPQMRAGLQETQYF
DNA: TGTGCCAGCTCACCACAAATGAGAGCGGGTCTCCAAGAGACCCAGTACTTC
D: .
J: TRBJ2-5
V: TRBV18
size: .

CDR3: CASRALSGANVLTF
DNA: TGTGCCAGCAGAGCCCTTTCCGGGGCCAACGTCCTGACTTTC
D: .
J: TRBJ2-6
V: TRBV6-5
size: .

CDR3: CASSHLGRGAFF
DNA: TGTGCCAGCAGTCACTTAGGACGGGGAGCTTTCTTT
D: .
J: TRBJ1-1
V: TRBV27
size: .

CDR3: CASSFSKGGEAFF
DNA: TGTGCCAGCAGCTTCAGTAAAGGGGGCGAAGCTTTCTTT
D: .
J: TRBJ1-1
V: TRBV21-1
size: .

CDR3: CASRSTGRVGSYNEQFF
DNA: TGTGCCAGCAGATCAACGGGGCGGGTCGGCTCCTACAATGAGCAGTTCTTC
D: .
J: TRBJ2-1
V: TRBV28
size: .